What follows is one T cell receptor (beta chain) and its context. Its antigen is undetermined. Donors were healthy HIV-negative adults without recent acute infections or vaccinations. Libraries were prepared by immunoSEQ multiplex PCR; TCRdb keeps only in-frame clonotypes and omits some of them. The sample shows around 1.5 million clones, approximately 98% of them seen only once. This entry belongs to a study of shared clonotypes between healthy human individuals. Study findings and constraints: Donor clonotype sharing was expected to depend on sequencing depth. In having few donors, the study represented limited genetic and exposure-history diversity.

This clonotype originated in a man between 25 and 39 years old in good health. Sequenced: naive CD4+ T cells sorted from blood. Subset meaning: CD45RA+ positively selected.

The CDR3 protein is CASSLGDTPGTEAFF. The CDR3, as DNA: TGCGCCAGCAGCTTAGGGGACACCCCGGGCACTGAAGCTTTCTTT. This chain uses TRBV5-1 with TRBJ1-1, with D possibly TRBD1 on 6 matching bases. This CDR3 has 15 amino acids. The germline CDR1 and CDR2 sequences are SGHRS and YFSETQ. V shed 2 bases and J shed 4 bases, with 15 bases lying between them.